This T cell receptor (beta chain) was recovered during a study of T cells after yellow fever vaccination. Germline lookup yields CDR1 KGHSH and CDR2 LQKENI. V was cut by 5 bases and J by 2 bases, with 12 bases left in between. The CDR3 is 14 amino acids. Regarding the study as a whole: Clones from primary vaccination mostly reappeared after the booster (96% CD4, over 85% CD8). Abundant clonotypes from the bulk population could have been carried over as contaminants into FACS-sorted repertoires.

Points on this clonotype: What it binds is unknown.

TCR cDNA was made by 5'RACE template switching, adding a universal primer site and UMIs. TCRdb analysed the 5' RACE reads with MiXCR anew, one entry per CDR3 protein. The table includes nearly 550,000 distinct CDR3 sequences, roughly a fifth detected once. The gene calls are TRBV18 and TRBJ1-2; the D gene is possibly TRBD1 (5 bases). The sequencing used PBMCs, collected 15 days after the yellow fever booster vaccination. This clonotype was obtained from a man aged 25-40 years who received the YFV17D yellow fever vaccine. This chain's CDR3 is CASSERDPNYGYTF. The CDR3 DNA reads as TGTGCCAGCTCAGAAAGGGACCCCAACTATGGCTACACCTTC.